These 28 T cell receptor beta chains came from one sample sequenced in a study of technical replicates of blood from several donors. Only in-frame clones appear in the TCRdb table, and some are missing; sequencing was by immunoSEQ multiplex PCR. Altogether 85,000 to 90,000 clones are present, 80% to 95% being singletons, with the ten largest covering around 0.3%. The sequenced material came from T cells isolated from PBMCs. These receptors originate from a human donor in good health.

V usage is TRBV11-3 and J usage is TRBJ1-1; weak D call: TRBD1 (5 bases). V was shortened by 8 bases and J by 1 base, with 14 bases between the two germline ends. Germline lookup yields CDR1 SGHNT and CDR2 YENEEA. CDR3 length equals 14 residues. The CDR3 loop is CASHGQGGNTEAFF. In nucleotides, the CDR3 is TGTGCCAGCCATGGGCAGGGAGGGAACACTGAAGCTTTCTTT.

V gene TRBV27 combines with J gene TRBJ1-2; tentatively, D is TRBD1 (6 bases). CDR1 and CDR2 (germline): MNHEY, SMNVEV (reference sequence). CDR3 length equals 15 residues. V was trimmed by 5 bases and J by 7 bases, leaving 20 bases between them. The DNA of the CDR3 is TGTGCCAGCAGTAGAATAGGAGCGCGGACAGTTGGCTACACCTTC. It encodes CASSRIGARTVGYTF.

The rearrangement joins TRBV19 to TRBJ2-7; 8 bases map to TRBD1. CDR3 size: 15 residues. V was pared by 6 bases and J by 2 bases, with 9 bases of the junction left unmatched. Germline assignment: CDR1 LNHDA and CDR2 SQIVND (reference sequence). In nucleotides, the CDR3 is TGTGCCAGTAGGACGACAGGGGACCCTACCTACGAGCAGTACTTC. Its protein product is CASRTTGDPTYEQYF.

This chain uses TRBV6-1 with TRBJ2-7; D call uncertain. Germline CDR1 is MNHNS and CDR2 is SASEGT. This CDR3 is built from 11 residues. CDR3 nucleotides: TGTGCTACCTCGAGCTCCTACGAGCAGTACTTC. Protein sequence: CATSSSYEQYF.

This chain joins TRBV6-1 and TRBJ2-1, with 13 bases matching TRBD2. V lost 10 bases and J lost 8; bases outside the gene matches: 8. CDR1 and CDR2 from the germline V gene are MNHNS and SASEGT. The CDR3 length is 14 residues. The CDR3, as DNA: TGTGCCACCAGGACTAGCGGGAGAATGGATGAGCAGTTCTTC. Translated: CATRTSGRMDEQFF.

The chain recombines TRBV6-5 with TRBJ2-7; TRBD1 matches at 8 bases. V dropped 0 bases and J dropped 3; count of bases not matched to a gene: 4. The germline V gene encodes CDR1 MNHEY and CDR2 SVGAGI. CDR3 length equals 15 residues. The CDR3 nucleotides are TGTGCCAGCAGTTACTCCCGGACAGGGATCTACGAGCAGTACTTC. Translated, it gives CASSYSRTGIYEQYF.

This clone was seen more than once but under ten times. The chain carries TRBV7-9 and TRBJ1-1; D possibly corresponds to TRBD1 (5 bases). V was trimmed by 1 base and J by 7 bases, leaving 7 bases between them. Germline V gives CDR1 SEHNR, CDR2 FQNEAQ (reference sequence). CDR3 length equals 12 residues. This chain's CDR3 is CASSLGQYEAFF. The CDR3 region has the DNA TGTGCCAGCAGCTTAGGACAGTATGAAGCTTTCTTT.

J is TRBJ2-2 and V is TRBV21-1; TRBD1 is taken as the D call from the table, unchecked against the DNA. TRBV21-1 is a documented pseudogene. The CDR3 is made up of 19 amino acids. This chain's CDR3 is CASSKTSRLGGRLTGELFF. The CDR3 nucleotides are TGTGCCAGCAGCAAAACGTCCCGTCTAGGGGGAAGGCTGACCGGGGAGCTGTTTTTT.

This clone was detected once. This chain uses TRBV5-4 with TRBJ2-1; D uncertain. Germline CDR1 SGHNT, CDR2 YYREEE (reference sequence). V lost 0 bases, J lost 8 bases, and 12 bases lay in between. The CDR3 runs to 14 residues. The CDR3 reads CASSLAPSQDEQFF. The CDR3 nucleotides are TGTGCCAGCAGCTTGGCCCCTAGTCAAGATGAGCAGTTCTTC.

The chain links TRBV18 to TRBJ1-1, with TRBD1 matching over 7 bases. This CDR3 comprises 18 residues. Germline V gene sequence: CDR1 KGHSH, CDR2 LQKENI. The V gene end was trimmed by 3 bases and the J gene end by 0 bases; junction bases not matched to a gene: 13. The CDR3 loop reads CASSPLGQIITMNTEAFF. CDR3 nucleotide sequence: TGTGCCAGCTCACCCTTGGGACAGATTATCACTATGAACACTGAAGCTTTCTTT.

The CDR3 nucleotides read TGTGCCTGGAAACTTCCCGGGGAGGACGAGCAGTACTTC. Translating gives CAWKLPGEDEQYF. The J gene is TRBJ2-5, the V gene TRBV30; a possible D gene is TRBD2 (6 bases). The J call is uncertain, as TRBJ2-7 better fits the DNA end. Germline loops: CDR1 GTSNPN, CDR2 SVGIG (reference sequence). There are 13 residues in the CDR3.

This chain joins TRBV28 and TRBJ2-1; D gene ambiguous. There are 16 residues in the CDR3. Trimming removed 10 bases from V and 8 bases from J, with 27 bases in between. Germline-derived CDR1 and CDR2 are MDHEN and SYDVKM. CDR3 in DNA: TGTGCCACGAGTTCTCCACAGACCTCTTCTCTGGATGAGCAGTTCTTC. Translated, it gives CATSSPQTSSLDEQFF.

The V and J genes are TRBV11-1 and TRBJ2-1, with TRBD1 as a possible D gene (6 bases). The V gene's germline CDR1 is SGHAT and CDR2 FQDESV (reference sequence). V was cut by 1 base and J by 4 bases, with 8 bases left in between. The CDR3 is made up of 14 amino acids. Written as DNA, the CDR3 is TGTGCCAGCAGCTTAGGGACAGTGTACAATGAGCAGTTCTTC. Amino acids: CASSLGTVYNEQFF.

V usage is TRBV29-1 and J usage is TRBJ2-5; D is ambiguous. V was pared by 5 bases and J by 4 bases, with 8 bases between. The CDR3 totals 11 residues. In germline, CDR1 is SQVTM, CDR2 ANQGSEA. CDR3 nucleotides: TGCAGCGTTCTCCTACGAGAGACCCAGTACTTC. Amino acid sequence: CSVLLRETQYF.

This rearrangement joins TRBV19 to TRBJ1-3, with 7 bases aligning to TRBD1. The germline V gene has CDR1 LNHDA and CDR2 SQIVND (reference sequence). J lost 2 bases, V lost 6 bases, and 4 bases had no gene match. CDR3 length: 14 residues. The CDR3 DNA reads as TGTGCCAGTAGCTCCAGGGGGACTGGAAACACCATATATTTT. Amino acid sequence: CASSSRGTGNTIYF.

This clone has a handful of counts. The chain employs TRBV6-6 and TRBJ1-1; 10 positions match TRBD1. Per germline, CDR1 MNHNY and CDR2 SVGAGI (reference sequence). The CDR3 contains 15 residues. J gave up 1 base and V 7 bases, and 6 bases lay outside the gene matches. The CDR3 region is CASNDRGQENTEAFF. In DNA, the CDR3 is TGTGCCAGCAACGACAGGGGGCAAGAGAACACTGAAGCTTTCTTT.

The genes are TRBV7-8 and TRBJ1-1; 7 positions agree with TRBD1. V dropped 3 bases and J dropped 6; count of bases not matched to a gene: 16. The CDR3 is 17 residues long. Germline V gene data show CDR1 as SGHVS and CDR2 as FQNEAQ. The CDR3 nucleotides read TGTGCCAGCAGCTTTAGGGGCGGAGGGGGCAAGGATGCTGAAGCTTTCTTT. Amino acids: CASSFRGGGGKDAEAFF.

This clone was found once. V usage is TRBV5-6 and J usage is TRBJ1-2; no firm D call. The V gene lost 2 bases and the J gene lost 0 bases, with 14 bases spanning the gap. Germline assignment: CDR1 SGHDT and CDR2 YYEEEE. There are 16 residues in the CDR3. CDR3 in DNA: TGTGCCAGCAGCTTCGGCCTCTCTAGAGCTAACTATGGCTACACCTTC. It specifies CASSFGLSRANYGYTF. Supplemented by reference TRBV5-6 and TRBJ1-2, the full variable domain reads DAGVTQSPTHLIKTRGQQVTLRCSPKSGHDTVSWYQQALGQGPQFIFQYYEEEERQRGNFPDRFSGHQFPNYSSELNVNALLLGDSALYLCASSFGLSRANYGYTFGSGTRLTVV.

The CDR3 DNA reads as TGTGCCAGCTCACCCCAGGGTCTGTACGAGCAGTACTTC. Amino acids: CASSPQGLYEQYF. This chain uses TRBV18 with TRBJ2-7; D might be TRBD1 (5 bases). The CDR3 loop spans 13 amino acids. V lost 3 bases to trimming and J lost 4 bases, with 10 bases between them. CDR1 is KGHSH, CDR2 LQKENI, per germline.

This clone was recorded once. The V and J genes are TRBV6-1 and TRBJ2-3, with 8 nucleotides matching TRBD2. Germline assignment: CDR1 MNHNS and CDR2 SASEGT. The CDR3 runs 15 residues. The V and J ends lost 6 bases and 6 bases, in that order; junction bases with no gene match: 11. The CDR3 bases are TGTGCCAGCAGGACTAGCGAGGGGAGTTTGGATACGCAGTATTTT. Amino acids: CASRTSEGSLDTQYF.

The chain carries TRBV14 and TRBJ2-7, with no clear D. CDR1 and CDR2 (germline): SGHDN, FVKESK. This CDR3 has 9 residues. The V gene lost 11 bases and the J gene lost 2 bases, with 4 bases spanning the gap. CDR3 coding DNA: TGTGCCGGGCCCTACGAGCAGTACTTC. Translating it yields CAGPYEQYF.

V gene TRBV5-1 combines with J gene TRBJ1-6; TRBD1 might be the D (6 bases). The germline V and J ends were trimmed by 0 bases and 7 bases, with 14 bases remaining between them. The CDR3 length is 16 residues. Germline V gene data show CDR1 as SGHRS and CDR2 as YFSETQ. The CDR3 DNA is TGCGCCAGCAGCTTGGACGCTTTCAGGGGCAATTCACCCCTCCACTTT. This gives the protein CASSLDAFRGNSPLHF. Full variable domain (remainder filled in from reference TRBV5-1 and TRBJ1-6): KAGVTQTPRYLIKTRGQQVTLSCSPISGHRSVSWYQQTPGQGLQFLFEYFSETQRNKGNFPGRFSGRQFSNSRSEMNVSTLELGDSALYLCASSLDAFRGNSPLHFGNGTRLTVT.

The V call is TRBV10-1, the J call TRBJ2-7, with TRBD1 matching over 9 bases. The CDR3 loop spans 14 amino acids. Germline CDR1 WNHNN, CDR2 SYGVQD (reference sequence). J was trimmed by 2 bases and V by 4 bases; bases with no gene match: 3. In DNA, the CDR3 is TGCGCCAGCAGTGCGCACAGGGGGCCCTACGAGCAGTACTTC. This sequence encodes CASSAHRGPYEQYF.

The V and J genes are TRBV19 and TRBJ1-5; possibly TRBD1 for D (5 bases). The CDR3 runs to 12 residues. In germline, CDR1 is LNHDA, CDR2 SQIVND (reference sequence). V was cut by 6 bases and J by 2 bases, with 5 bases left in between. The CDR3, as DNA: TGTGCCAGTAGAGGGGGCAATCAGCCCCAGCATTTT. This translates into CASRGGNQPQHF.

The chain recombines TRBV5-6 with TRBJ2-2, with TRBD2 matching over 7 bases. V was pared by 2 bases and J by 6 bases, with 10 bases of the junction left unmatched. In germline, CDR1 is SGHDT, CDR2 YYEEEE. The CDR3 sequence is 16 residues long. The CDR3, as DNA: TGTGCCAGCAGCTTCTATGAGGGAGGGCCCTCCGGGGAGCTGTTTTTT. Translating gives CASSFYEGGPSGELFF.

CDR3 loop: CASSFLDEQFF. As DNA, the CDR3 is TGTGCCAGCAGCTTTCTAGATGAGCAGTTCTTC. This chain uses TRBV7-9 with TRBJ2-1, with no clear D. The germline V gene has CDR1 SEHNR and CDR2 FQNEAQ (reference sequence). The CDR3 has 11 amino acids. Trimming took 3 bases from V and 8 from J, leaving 5 bases between them.

V is TRBV6-1 and J is TRBJ1-3; D might be TRBD1 (6 bases). Between the trimmed V and J ends, which lost 3 bases and 3 bases, there was a span of 21 bases. The CDR3 runs 18 residues. Germline assignment: CDR1 MNHNS and CDR2 SASEGT. The CDR3 nucleotides are TGTGCCAGCAGTGATGGGCTAATTGACAGGTCTGGTGGAAACACCATATATTTT. As protein: CASSDGLIDRSGGNTIYF.

The chain links TRBV2 to TRBJ1-4; no reliable D call. Trimming took 3 bases from V and 1 from J, leaving 12 bases between them. Germline lookup yields CDR1 SNHLY and CDR2 FYNNEI. The CDR3 runs to 16 residues. The DNA for the CDR3 is TGTGCCAGCAGTGACGGTCGCAGCGGAACTAATGAAAAACTGTTTTTT. Amino acid sequence: CASSDGRSGTNEKLFF.